The entry that follows covers one T cell receptor (beta chain) sequence. What it recognizes is unknown. Authors' data handling: Published virus-specific TCRB sequences were rarely matched by patient CD8+ clones larger than 1%. The method was immunoSEQ multiplex PCR; TCRdb's version includes in-frame clones alone and lacks a portion of them. V and J calls plus clone size are reproduced from that table; the DNA served to infer D and trimming. The sample holds 20,000 to 25,000 clones; 75% to 80% are singletons and the top ten take roughly 10%. The entry originates in a study of somatic mutations in cytotoxic T cells in rheumatoid arthritis. Whole-study context: Patients had 25 to 30 ml EDTA blood drawn right after diagnosis, before any treatment.

V shed 2 bases and J 3 bases; nucleotides not matched to a gene: 5. This CDR3 has 15 amino acids. Looked up from germline, CDR1 is SGHKS and CDR2 is YYEKEE (reference sequence). Broader study findings: Between rheumatoid arthritis patients and age-matched healthy controls, CD8+ T-cell clonality showed no significant difference. CD8+ clonality rose with age in rheumatoid arthritis patients, not healthy controls.

The J gene is TRBJ2-7, the V gene TRBV5-5; 10 nucleotides agree with TRBD1. Material for sequencing was CD8+ T cells sorted from blood. The source of this sequence is an adult with rheumatoid arthritis. CDR3 nucleotide sequence: TGTGCCAGCAGCTTCGACGGACAGGGGGGCTACGAGCAGTACTTC. Encoded protein: CASSFDGQGGYEQYF.